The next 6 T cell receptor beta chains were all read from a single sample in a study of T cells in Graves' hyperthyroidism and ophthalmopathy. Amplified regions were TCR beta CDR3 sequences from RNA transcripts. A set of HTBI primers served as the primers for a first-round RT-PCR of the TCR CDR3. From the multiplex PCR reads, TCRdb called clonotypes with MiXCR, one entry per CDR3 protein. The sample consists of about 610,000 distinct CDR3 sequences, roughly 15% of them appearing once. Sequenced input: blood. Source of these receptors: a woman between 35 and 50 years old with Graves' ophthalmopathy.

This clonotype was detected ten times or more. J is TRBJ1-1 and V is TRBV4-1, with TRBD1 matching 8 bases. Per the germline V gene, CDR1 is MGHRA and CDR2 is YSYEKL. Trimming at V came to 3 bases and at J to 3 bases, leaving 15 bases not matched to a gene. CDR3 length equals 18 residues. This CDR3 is CASSHRGQGRASDTEAFF. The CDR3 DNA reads TGCGCCAGCAGCCATCGTGGACAGGGACGGGCATCGGACACTGAAGCTTTCTTT.

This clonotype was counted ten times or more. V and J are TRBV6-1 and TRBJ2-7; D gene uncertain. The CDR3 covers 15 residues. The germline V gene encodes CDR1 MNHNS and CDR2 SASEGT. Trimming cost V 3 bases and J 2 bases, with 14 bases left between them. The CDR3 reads CASSESLDTPYEQYF. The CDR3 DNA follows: TGTGCCAGCAGTGAGAGTCTCGACACCCCCTACGAGCAGTACTTC.

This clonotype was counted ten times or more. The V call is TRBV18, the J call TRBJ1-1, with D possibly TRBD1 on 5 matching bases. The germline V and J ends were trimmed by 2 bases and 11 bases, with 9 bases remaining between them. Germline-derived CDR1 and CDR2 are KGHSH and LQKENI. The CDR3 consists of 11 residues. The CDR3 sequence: CASSPRDGAFF. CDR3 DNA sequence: TGTGCCAGCTCACCAAGGGACGGGGCTTTCTTT.

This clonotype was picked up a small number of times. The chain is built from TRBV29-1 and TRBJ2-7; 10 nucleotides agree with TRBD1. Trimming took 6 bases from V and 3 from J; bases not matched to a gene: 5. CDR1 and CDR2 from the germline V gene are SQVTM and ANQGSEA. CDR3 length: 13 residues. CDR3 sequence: CSVSRDRGYEQYF. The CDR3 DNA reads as TGCAGCGTCTCTCGGGACAGGGGCTACGAGCAGTACTTC.

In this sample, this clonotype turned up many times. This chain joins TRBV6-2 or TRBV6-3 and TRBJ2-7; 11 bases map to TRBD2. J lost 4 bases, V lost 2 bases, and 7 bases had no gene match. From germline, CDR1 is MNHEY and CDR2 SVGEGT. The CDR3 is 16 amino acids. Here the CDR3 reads CASSYLSGRAEYEQYF. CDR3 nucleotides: TGTGCCAGCAGTTACCTTAGCGGGAGGGCCGAGTACGAGCAGTACTTC.

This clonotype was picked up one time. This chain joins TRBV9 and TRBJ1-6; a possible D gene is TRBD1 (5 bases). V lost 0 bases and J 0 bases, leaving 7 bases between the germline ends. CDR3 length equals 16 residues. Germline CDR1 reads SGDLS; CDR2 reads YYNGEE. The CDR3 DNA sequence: TGTGCCAGCAGCGTAGGGGGGAGCTCCTATAATTCACCCCTCCACTTT. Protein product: CASSVGGSSYNSPLHF. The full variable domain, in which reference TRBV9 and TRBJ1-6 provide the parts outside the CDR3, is DSGVTQTPKHLITATGQRVTLRCSPRSGDLSVYWYQQSLDQGLQFLIQYYNGEERAKGNILERFSAQQFPDLHSELNLSSLELGDSALYFCASSVGGSSYNSPLHFGNGTRLTVT.